This T cell receptor (beta chain) is from a study of shared clonotypes between healthy human individuals. The study's findings and limits: Read depth was anticipated to influence clonotype sharing among donors. All-four-donor shared clonotypes had higher generation probabilities than non-shared clonotypes did.

V lost 5 bases, J lost 0 bases, and 17 bases lay in between. The CDR3 spans 17 residues. Germline CDR1 reads SEHNR; CDR2 reads FQNEAQ (reference sequence). The assay was immunoSEQ multiplex PCR, and TCRdb's table has in-frame clones only and misses some. This table has some 1.5 million clones, roughly 95% appearing once. A word on this clone: What it binds is unknown.

Sequenced: naive CD4+ T cells sorted from blood. The subset: CD45RA+ positively selected. The chain joins TRBV7-9 to TRBJ2-1; D possibly corresponds to TRBD1 (8 bases). This sequence was found in a man aged 30 to 45 in good health. The CDR3: CASSAPGGGSSYNEQFF. Written as DNA, the CDR3 is TGTGCCAGCAGCGCCCCAGGGGGCGGGAGCTCCTACAATGAGCAGTTCTTC.